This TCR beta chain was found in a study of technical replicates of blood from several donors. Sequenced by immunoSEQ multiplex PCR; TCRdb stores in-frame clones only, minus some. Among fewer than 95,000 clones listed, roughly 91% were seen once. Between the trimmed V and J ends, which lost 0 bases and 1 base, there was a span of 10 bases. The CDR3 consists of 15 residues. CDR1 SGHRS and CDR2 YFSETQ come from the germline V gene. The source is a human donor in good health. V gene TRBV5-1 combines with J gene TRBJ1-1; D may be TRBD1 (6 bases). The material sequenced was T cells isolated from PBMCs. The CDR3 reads CASSLGGHPNTEAFF. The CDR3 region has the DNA TGCGCCAGCAGCTTGGGGGGACACCCGAACACTGAAGCTTTCTTT.